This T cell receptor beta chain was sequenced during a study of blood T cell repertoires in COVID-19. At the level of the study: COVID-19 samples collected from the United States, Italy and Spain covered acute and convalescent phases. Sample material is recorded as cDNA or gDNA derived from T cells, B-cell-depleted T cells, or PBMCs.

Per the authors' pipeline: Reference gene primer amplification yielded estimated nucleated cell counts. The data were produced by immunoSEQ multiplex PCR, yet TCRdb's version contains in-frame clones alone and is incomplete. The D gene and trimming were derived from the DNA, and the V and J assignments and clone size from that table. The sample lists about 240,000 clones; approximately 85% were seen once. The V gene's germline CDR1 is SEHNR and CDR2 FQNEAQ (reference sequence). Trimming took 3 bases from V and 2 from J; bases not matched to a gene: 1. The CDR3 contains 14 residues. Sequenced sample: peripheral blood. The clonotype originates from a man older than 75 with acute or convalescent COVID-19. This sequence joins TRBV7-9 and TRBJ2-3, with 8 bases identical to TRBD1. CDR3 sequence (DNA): TGTGCCAGCAGCTTGGGACAGGCCACAGATACGCAGTATTTT. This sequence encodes CASSLGQATDTQYF. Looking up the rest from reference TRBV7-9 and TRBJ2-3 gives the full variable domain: DTGVSQNPRHKITKRGQNVTFRCDPISEHNRLYWYRQTLGQGPEFLTYFQNEAQLEKSRLLSDRFSAERPKGSFSTLEIQRTEQGDSAMYLCASSLGQATDTQYFGPGTRLTVL.